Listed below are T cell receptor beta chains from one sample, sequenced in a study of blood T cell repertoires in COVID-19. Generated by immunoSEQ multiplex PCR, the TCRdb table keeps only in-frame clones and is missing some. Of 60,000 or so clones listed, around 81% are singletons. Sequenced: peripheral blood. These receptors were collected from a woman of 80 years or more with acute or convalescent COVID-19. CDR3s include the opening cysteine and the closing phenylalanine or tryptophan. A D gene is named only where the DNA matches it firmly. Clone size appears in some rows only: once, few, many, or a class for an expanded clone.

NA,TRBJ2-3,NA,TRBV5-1,TGCGCCAGCAGCTCGGAGGGGGCTCGAGGGACAGATACGCAGTATTTT,CASSSEGARGTDTQYF
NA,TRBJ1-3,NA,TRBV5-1,TGCGCCAGCAGCTTGGCGGGTCTCACTGGAAACACCATATATTTT,CASSLAGLTGNTIYF
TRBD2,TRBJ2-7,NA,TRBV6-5,TGTGCCAGCCTGCCAGGGACTAGCGGCTCCTACGAGCAGTACTTC,CASLPGTSGSYEQYF
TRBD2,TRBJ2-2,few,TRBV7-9,TGTGCCAGCAGCTTATTTAGCGGGAGTACCGGGGAGCTGTTTTTT,CASSLFSGSTGELFF
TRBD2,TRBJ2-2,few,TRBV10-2,TGCGCCAGCAGTGACAGGCTAGCGGGGGGCCCGAACACCGGGGAGCTGTTTTTT,CASSDRLAGGPNTGELFF
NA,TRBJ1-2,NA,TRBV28,TGTGCCAGCAGTTCAGGGATCGGCTACACCTTC,CASSSGIGYTF
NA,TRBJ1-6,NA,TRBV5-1,TGCGCCAGCAGCTCCAGGGTAGGGGGATCACCCCTCCACTTT,CASSSRVGGSPLHF
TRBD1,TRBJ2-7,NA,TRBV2,TGTGCCCGACGGGACAGGGCCTCCTACGAGCAGTACTTC,CARRDRASYEQYF
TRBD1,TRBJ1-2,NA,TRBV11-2,TGTGCCAGCAGACAGACAGGGGAAAACTATGGCTACACCTTC,CASRQTGENYGYTF
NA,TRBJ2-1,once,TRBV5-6,TGTGCCAGCAGCTTGGAGTCCCAGGCCTACAATGAGCAGTTCTTC,CASSLESQAYNEQFF
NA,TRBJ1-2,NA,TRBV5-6,TGTGCCAGCAGCGCCGGGGGAGAGAACTATGGCTACACCTTC,CASSAGGENYGYTF
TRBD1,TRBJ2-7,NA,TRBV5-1,TGCGCCAGGCCGGGACAGGCGACGCGGGAGCAGTACTTC,CARPGQATREQYF